These 5 T cell receptor beta chains came from one sample sequenced in a study of cytomegalovirus exposure and HLA in healthy donors. Profiled with immunoSEQ multiplex PCR; TCRdb holds only in-frame clones, not every one. The profile shows 180,000 or so clones, approximately 80% of them singletons. The sample taken for sequencing was PBMCs. Receptors originate from a woman between 25 and 40 years old in good health and CMV-seropositive.

This rearrangement joins TRBV7-2 to TRBJ1-2, with D unclear. This CDR3 comprises 15 residues. The ends were cut back, 1 base at V and 5 bases at J, with 14 bases in the middle. The V gene's germline CDR1 is SGHTA and CDR2 FQGNSA. CDR3 residues: CASSLVSGEVYGYTF. The CDR3 region has the DNA TGTGCCAGCAGCTTAGTGTCGGGAGAGGTTTATGGCTACACCTTC.

This clone was counted between two and nine times. This chain links TRBV18 with TRBJ1-5; 9 bases fit TRBD1. The CDR3 runs to 17 residues. The trim removed 3 bases at V and 1 base at J, leaving 7 bases unmatched. CDR1 and CDR2 (germline): KGHSH, LQKENI. The CDR3 nucleotides read TGTGCCAGCTCACCCGTCTCGGGACAGGGAAGCAATCAGCCCCAGCATTTT. This gives the protein CASSPVSGQGSNQPQHF.

This clone was seen just once. This chain links TRBV9 with TRBJ2-1; D may be TRBD2 (6 bases). CDR3 size: 15 residues. V dropped 0 bases and J dropped 2 bases, with 9 bases sitting between them. From germline, CDR1 is SGDLS and CDR2 YYNGEE. In nucleotides, the CDR3 is TGTGCCAGCAGCGTAGCGGGAGATACCTACAATGAGCAGTTCTTC. This sequence encodes CASSVAGDTYNEQFF.

The chain joins TRBV7-8 to TRBJ2-7, with TRBD2 matching over 10 bases. Trimming at V came to 5 bases and at J to 2 bases, leaving 6 bases not matched to a gene. This CDR3 has 15 residues. Germline assignment: CDR1 SGHVS and CDR2 FQNEAQ. The CDR3 is CASSPRTSGAYEQYF. The DNA for the CDR3 is TGTGCCAGCAGCCCTAGGACTAGCGGCGCCTACGAGCAGTACTTC.

The V and J genes are TRBV25-1 and TRBJ1-1; TRBD1 aligns across 9 bases. The CDR3 has 15 amino acids. Trimming at V came to 4 bases and at J to 0 bases, leaving 3 bases not matched to a gene. Germline V gene lookup returns CDR1 MGHDK and CDR2 SYGVNS. CDR3 bases: TGTGCCAGCAGTGCCGACAGGGGGATGAACACTGAAGCTTTCTTT. This sequence encodes CASSADRGMNTEAFF.